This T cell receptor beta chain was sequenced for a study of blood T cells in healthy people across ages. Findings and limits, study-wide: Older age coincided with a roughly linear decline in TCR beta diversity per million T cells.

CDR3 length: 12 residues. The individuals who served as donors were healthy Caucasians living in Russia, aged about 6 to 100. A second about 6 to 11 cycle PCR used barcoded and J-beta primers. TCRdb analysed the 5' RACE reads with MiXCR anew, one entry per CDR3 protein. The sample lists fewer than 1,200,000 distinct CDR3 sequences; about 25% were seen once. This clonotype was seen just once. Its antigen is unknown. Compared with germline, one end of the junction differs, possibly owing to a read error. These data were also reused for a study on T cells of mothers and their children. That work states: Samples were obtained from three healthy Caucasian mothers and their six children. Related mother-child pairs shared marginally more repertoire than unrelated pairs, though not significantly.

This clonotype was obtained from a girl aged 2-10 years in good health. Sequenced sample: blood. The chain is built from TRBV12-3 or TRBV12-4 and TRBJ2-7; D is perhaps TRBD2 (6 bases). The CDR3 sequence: CAGSPGVFEQYF. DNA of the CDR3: TGTGCCGGCAGCCCGGGAGTCTTCGAGCAGTACTTC.